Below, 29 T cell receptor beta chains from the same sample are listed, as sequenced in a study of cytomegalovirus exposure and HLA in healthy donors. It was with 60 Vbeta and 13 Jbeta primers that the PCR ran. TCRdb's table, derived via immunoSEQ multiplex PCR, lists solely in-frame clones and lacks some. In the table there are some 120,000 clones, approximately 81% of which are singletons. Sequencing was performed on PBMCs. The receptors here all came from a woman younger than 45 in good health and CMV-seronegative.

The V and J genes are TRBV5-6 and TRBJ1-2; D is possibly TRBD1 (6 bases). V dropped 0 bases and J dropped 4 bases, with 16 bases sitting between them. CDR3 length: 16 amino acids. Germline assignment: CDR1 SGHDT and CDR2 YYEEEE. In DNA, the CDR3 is TGTGCCAGCAGCTTGGCAGGGGCGGTCTCCTTCTATGGCTACACCTTC. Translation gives CASSLAGAVSFYGYTF. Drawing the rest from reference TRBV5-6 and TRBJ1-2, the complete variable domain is DAGVTQSPTHLIKTRGQQVTLRCSPKSGHDTVSWYQQALGQGPQFIFQYYEEEERQRGNFPDRFSGHQFPNYSSELNVNALLLGDSALYLCASSLAGAVSFYGYTFGSGTRLTVV.

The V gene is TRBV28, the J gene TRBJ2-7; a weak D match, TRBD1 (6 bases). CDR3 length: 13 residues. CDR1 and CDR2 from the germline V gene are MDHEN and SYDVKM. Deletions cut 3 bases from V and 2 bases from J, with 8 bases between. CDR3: CASSFGQTYEQYF. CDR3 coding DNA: TGTGCCAGCAGTTTTGGACAGACCTACGAGCAGTACTTC.

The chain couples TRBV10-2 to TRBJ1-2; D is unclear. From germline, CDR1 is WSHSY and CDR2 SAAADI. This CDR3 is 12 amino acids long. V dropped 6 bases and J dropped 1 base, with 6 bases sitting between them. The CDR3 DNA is TGCGCCAGCAGAACTGATAACTATGGCTACACCTTC. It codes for CASRTDNYGYTF.

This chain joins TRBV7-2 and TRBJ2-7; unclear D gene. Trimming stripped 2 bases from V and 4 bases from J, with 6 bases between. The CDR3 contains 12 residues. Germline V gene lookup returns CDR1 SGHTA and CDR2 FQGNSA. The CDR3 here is CASSLIGYEQYF. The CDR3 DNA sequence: TGTGCCAGCAGCTTAATCGGGTACGAGCAGTACTTC.

DNA of the CDR3: TGTGCCGCCTCACAGGGGGCTCTCGGTGGCTACACCTTC. Protein product: CAASQGALGGYTF. This chain connects TRBV10-3 to TRBJ1-2; the match to TRBD1 covers 9 bases. The V and J ends lost 11 bases and 7 bases, in that order; junction bases with no gene match: 11. This CDR3 region has 13 residues. From germline, CDR1 is ENHRY and CDR2 SYGVKD.

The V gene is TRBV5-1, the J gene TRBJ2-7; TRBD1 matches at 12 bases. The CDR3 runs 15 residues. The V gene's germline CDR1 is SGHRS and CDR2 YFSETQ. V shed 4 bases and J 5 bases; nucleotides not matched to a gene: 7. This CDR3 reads CASSPGTGGWHEQYF. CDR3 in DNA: TGCGCCAGCAGCCCAGGGACAGGGGGCTGGCACGAGCAGTACTTC.

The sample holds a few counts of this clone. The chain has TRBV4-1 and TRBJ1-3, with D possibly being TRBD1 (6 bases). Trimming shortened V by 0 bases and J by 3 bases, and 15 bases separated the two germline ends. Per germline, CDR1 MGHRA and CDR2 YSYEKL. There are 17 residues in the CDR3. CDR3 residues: CASSQDIQGRGGNTIYF. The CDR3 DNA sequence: TGCGCCAGCAGCCAAGATATTCAGGGGAGAGGTGGAAACACCATATATTTT.

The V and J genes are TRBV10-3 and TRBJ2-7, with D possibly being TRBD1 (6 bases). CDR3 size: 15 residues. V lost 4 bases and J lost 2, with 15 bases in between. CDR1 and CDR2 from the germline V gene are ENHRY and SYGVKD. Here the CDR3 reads CAISAPDRNPYEQYF. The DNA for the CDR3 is TGTGCCATCAGTGCCCCCGACAGGAATCCCTACGAGCAGTACTTC.

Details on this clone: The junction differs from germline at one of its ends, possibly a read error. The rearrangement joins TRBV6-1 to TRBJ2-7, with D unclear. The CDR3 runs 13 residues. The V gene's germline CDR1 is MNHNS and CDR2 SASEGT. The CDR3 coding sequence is TGTGCCAGCAGTGAACATCATGAAGTTCCTCGGGACTTC. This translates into CASSEHHEVPRDF.

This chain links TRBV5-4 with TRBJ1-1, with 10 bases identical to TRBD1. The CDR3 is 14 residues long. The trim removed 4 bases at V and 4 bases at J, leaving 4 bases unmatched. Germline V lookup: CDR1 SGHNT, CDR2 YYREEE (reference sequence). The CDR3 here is CASSPRQGATEAFF. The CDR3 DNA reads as TGTGCCAGCAGCCCCCGACAGGGGGCCACTGAAGCTTTCTTT.

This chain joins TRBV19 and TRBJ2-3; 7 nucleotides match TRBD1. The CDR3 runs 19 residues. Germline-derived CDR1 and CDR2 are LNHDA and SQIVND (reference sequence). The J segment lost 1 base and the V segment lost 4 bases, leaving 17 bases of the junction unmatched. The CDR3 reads CASSTRDRETRYGTDTQYF. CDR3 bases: TGTGCCAGTAGTACCCGGGACAGAGAAACGAGATACGGCACAGATACGCAGTATTTT.

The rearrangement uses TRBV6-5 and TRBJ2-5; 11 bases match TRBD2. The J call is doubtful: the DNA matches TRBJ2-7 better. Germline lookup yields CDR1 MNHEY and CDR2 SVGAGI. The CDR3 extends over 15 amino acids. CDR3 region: CASSYKLAGAYEQYF. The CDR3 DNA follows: TGTGCCAGCAGTTACAAACTAGCGGGAGCCTACGAGCAGTACTTC.

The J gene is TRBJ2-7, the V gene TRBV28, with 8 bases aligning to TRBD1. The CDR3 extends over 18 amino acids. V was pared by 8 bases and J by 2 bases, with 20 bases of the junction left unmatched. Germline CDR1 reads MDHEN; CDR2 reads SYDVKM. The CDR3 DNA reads TGTGCCAGCTTCGAACCTCGAGTTACGGGACAGGATCCCTACGAGCAGTACTTC. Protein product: CASFEPRVTGQDPYEQYF.

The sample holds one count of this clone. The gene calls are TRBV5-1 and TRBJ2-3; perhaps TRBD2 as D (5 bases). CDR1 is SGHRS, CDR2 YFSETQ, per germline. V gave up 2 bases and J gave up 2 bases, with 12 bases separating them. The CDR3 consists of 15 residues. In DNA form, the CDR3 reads TGCGCCAGCAGCTTTCGAGGCGGGTACACAGATACGCAGTATTTT. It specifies CASSFRGGYTDTQYF.

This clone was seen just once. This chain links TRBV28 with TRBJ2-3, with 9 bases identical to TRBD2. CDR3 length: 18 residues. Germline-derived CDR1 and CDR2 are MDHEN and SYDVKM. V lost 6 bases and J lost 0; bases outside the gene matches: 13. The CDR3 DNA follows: TGTGCCAGCAGCCCCTTCGGACTAGCGCTAACTAGCACAGATACGCAGTATTTT. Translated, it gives CASSPFGLALTSTDTQYF.

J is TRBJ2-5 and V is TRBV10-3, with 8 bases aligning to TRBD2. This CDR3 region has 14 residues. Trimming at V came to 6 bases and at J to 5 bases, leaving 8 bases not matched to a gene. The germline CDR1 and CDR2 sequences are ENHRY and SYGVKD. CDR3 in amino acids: CAIREGTRGETQYF. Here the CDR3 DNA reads TGTGCCATCAGGGAAGGGACTAGGGGGGAGACCCAGTACTTC.

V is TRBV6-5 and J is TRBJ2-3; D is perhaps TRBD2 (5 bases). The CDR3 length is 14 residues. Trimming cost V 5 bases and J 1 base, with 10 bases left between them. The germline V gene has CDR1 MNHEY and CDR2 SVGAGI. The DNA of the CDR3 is TGTGCCAGCAGTGACTACAGAGGCACAGATACGCAGTATTTT. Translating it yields CASSDYRGTDTQYF.

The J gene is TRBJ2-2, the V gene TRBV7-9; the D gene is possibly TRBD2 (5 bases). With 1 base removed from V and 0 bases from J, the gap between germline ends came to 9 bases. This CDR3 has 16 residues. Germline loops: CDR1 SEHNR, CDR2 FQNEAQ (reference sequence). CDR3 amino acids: CASSLGRVTNTGELFF. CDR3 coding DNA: TGTGCCAGCAGCTTAGGGCGGGTTACGAACACCGGGGAGCTGTTTTTT.

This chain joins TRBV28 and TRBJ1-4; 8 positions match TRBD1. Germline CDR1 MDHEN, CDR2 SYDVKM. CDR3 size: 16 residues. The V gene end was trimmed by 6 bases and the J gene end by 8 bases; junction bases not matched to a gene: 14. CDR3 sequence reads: CASSQKGTGTSEKLFF. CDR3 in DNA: TGTGCCAGCAGCCAAAAAGGGACAGGAACTTCAGAAAAACTGTTTTTT.

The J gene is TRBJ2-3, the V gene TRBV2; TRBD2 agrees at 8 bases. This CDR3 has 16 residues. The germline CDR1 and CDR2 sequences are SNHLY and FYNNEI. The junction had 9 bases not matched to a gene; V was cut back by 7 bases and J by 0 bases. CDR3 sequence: CASTERAGGSTDTQYF. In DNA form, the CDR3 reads TGTGCCAGCACCGAACGGGCGGGAGGTAGCACAGATACGCAGTATTTT.

As DNA, the CDR3 is TGTGCCATCAGAGTCGGACAGGGTAACGAGCAGTACTTC. Translating gives CAIRVGQGNEQYF. The chain has TRBV10-3 and TRBJ2-7; TRBD1 matches 8 bases. The CDR3 length is 13 residues. Germline V lookup: CDR1 ENHRY, CDR2 SYGVKD. V shed 6 bases, J shed 5 bases, and the junction held 6 bases outside the gene matches.

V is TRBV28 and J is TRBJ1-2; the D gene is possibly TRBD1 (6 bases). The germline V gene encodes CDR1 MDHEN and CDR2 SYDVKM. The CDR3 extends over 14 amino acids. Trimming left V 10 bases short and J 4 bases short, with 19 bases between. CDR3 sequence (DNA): TGTGCCACCTGGCCGGGGGGGGCATTCTATGGCTACACCTTC. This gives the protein CATWPGGAFYGYTF.

This chain's CDR3 is CASSEGTADRQFF. As DNA, the CDR3 is TGTGCCAGCAGTGAAGGGACAGCTGACCGGCAGTTCTTC. The chain has TRBV6-1 and TRBJ2-1, with a weak D call TRBD1 (6 bases). Germline CDR1 MNHNS, CDR2 SASEGT. V lost 1 base to trimming and J lost 12 bases, with 13 bases between them. The length of the CDR3 is 13 residues.

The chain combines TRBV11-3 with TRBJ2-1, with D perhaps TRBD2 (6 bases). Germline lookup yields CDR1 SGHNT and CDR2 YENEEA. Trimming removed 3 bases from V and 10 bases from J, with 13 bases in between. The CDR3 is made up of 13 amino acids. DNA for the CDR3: TGTGCCAGCAGCTTCGGCGGCCTAGCGGAGCAGTTCTTC. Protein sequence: CASSFGGLAEQFF.

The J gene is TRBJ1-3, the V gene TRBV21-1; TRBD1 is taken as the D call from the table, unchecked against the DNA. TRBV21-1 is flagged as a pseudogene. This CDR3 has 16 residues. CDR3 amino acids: CASSRQGVDSGNTIYF. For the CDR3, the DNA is TGTGCCAGCAGCAGACAGGGGGTAGACTCTGGAAACACCATATATTTT.

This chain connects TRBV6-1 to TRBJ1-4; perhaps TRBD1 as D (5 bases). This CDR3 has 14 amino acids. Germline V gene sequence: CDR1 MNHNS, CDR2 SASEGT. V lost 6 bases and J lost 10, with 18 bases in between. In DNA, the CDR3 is TGTGCCAGCAGAACGGTGACAGTCCCAGGAAAACTGTTTTTT. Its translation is CASRTVTVPGKLFF.

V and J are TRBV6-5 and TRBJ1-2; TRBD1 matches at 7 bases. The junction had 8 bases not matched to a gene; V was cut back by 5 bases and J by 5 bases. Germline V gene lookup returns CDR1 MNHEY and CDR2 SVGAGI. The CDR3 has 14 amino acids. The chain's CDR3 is CASSGQESGYGYTF. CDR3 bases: TGTGCCAGCAGTGGACAGGAGTCAGGATATGGCTACACCTTC.

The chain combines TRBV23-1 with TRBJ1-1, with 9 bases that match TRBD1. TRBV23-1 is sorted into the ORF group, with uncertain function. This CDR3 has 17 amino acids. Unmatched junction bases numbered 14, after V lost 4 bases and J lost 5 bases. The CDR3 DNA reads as TGCGCCAGCAGTCCACCCAACCCGGACAGGGGAAGTACTGAAGCTTTCTTT. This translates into CASSPPNPDRGSTEAFF.

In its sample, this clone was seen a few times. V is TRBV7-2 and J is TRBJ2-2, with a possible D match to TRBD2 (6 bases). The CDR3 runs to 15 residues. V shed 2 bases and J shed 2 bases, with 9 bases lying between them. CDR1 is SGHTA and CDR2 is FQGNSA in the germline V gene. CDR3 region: CASSLNSGNTGELFF. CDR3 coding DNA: TGTGCCAGCAGCTTAAATAGCGGAAACACCGGGGAGCTGTTTTTT.